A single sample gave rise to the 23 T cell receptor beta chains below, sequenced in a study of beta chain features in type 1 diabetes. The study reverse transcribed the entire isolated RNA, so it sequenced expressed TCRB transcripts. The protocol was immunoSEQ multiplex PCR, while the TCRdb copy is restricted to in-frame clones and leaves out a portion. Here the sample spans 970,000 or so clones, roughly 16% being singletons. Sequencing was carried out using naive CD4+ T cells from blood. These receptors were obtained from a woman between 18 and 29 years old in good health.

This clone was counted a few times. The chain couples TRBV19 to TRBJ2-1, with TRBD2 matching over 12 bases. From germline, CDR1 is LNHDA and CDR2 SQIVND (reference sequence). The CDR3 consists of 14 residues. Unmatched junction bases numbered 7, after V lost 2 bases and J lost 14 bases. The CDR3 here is CASSISTSGSPEFF. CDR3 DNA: TGTGCCAGTAGTATATCGACTAGCGGGAGTCCTGAGTTCTTC. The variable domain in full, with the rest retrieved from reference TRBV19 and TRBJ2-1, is DGGITQSPKYLFRKEGQNVTLSCEQNLNHDAMYWYRQDPGQGLRLIYYSQIVNDFQKGDIAEGYSVSREKKESFPLTVTSAQKNPTAFYLCASSISTSGSPEFFGPGTRLTVL.

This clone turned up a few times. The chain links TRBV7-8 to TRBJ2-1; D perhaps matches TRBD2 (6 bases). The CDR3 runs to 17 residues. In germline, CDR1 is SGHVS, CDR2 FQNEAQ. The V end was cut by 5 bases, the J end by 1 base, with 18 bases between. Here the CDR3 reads CASSAREAGGSYNEQFF. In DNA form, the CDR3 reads TGTGCCAGCAGCGCTAGGGAGGCGGGCGGTTCCTACAATGAGCAGTTCTTC.

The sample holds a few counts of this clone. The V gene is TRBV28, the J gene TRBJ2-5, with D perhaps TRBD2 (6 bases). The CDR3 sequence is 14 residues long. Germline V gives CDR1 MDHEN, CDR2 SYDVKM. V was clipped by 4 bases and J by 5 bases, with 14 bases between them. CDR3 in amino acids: CASSSPGARETQYF. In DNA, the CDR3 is TGTGCCAGCAGTTCCCCGGGAGCGAGGGAGACCCAGTACTTC.

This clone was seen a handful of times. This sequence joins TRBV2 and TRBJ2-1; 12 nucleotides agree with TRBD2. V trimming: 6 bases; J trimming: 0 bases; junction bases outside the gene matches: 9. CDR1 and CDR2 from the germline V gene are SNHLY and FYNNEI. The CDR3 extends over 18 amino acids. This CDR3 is CASSRLAGGPSSYNEQFF. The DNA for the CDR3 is TGTGCCAGCAGCCGGCTAGCGGGAGGGCCGAGCTCCTACAATGAGCAGTTCTTC.

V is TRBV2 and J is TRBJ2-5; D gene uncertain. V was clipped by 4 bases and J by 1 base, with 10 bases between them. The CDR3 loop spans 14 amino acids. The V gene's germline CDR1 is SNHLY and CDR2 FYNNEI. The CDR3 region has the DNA TGTGCCAGCAGTGTAGGTGAATTCCAAGAGACCCAGTACTTC. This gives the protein CASSVGEFQETQYF.

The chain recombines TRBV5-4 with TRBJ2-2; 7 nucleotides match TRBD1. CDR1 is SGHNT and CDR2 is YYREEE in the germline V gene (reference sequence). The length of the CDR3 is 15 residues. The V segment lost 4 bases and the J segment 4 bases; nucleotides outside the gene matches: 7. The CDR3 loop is CASSALQGTTGELFF. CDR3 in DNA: TGTGCCAGCAGCGCCTTACAGGGGACCACCGGGGAGCTGTTTTTT.

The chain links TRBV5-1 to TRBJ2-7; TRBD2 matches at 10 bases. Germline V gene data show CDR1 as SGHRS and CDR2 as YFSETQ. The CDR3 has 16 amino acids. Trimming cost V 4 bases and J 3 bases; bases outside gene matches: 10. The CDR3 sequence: CASSPGPLAGNYEQYF. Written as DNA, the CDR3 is TGCGCCAGCAGCCCCGGGCCACTAGCGGGAAACTACGAGCAGTACTTC.

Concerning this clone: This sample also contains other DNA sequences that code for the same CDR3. CDR3 DNA sequence: TGTGCCAGCTCACCTGGCCTAGCGGGCCCCTACGAGCAGTACTTC. Its protein is CASSPGLAGPYEQYF. V is TRBV18 and J is TRBJ2-7; 8 bases line up with TRBD2. Germline CDR1 is KGHSH and CDR2 is LQKENI. CDR3 length: 15 amino acids. Unmatched junction bases numbered 6, after V lost 3 bases and J lost 2 bases.

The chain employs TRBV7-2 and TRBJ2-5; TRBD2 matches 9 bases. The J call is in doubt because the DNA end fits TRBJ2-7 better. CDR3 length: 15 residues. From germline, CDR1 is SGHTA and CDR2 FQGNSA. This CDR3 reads CASHLVAGGTHEQYF. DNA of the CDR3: TGTGCCAGCCACTTAGTCGCGGGAGGGACCCACGAGCAGTACTTC.

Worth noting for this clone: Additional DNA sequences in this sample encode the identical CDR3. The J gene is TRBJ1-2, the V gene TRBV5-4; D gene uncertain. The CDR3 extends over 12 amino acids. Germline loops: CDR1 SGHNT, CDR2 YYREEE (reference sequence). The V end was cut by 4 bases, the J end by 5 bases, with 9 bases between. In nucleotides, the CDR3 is TGTGCCAGCAGCCAAGACGGGTATGGCTACACCTTC. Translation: CASSQDGYGYTF.

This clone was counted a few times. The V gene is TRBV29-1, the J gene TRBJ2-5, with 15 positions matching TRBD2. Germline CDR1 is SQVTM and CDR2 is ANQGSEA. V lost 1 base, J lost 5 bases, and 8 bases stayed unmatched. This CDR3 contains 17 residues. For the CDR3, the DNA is TGCAGCGTTGAAGGGACTAGCGGGAGGGTGGGCCAGGAGACCCAGTACTTC. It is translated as CSVEGTSGRVGQETQYF.

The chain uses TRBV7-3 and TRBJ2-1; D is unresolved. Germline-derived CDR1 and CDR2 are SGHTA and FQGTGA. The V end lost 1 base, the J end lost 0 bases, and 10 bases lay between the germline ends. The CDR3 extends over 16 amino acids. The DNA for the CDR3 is TGTGCCAGCAGCTTAAATGAAATTGGCTCCTACAATGAGCAGTTCTTC. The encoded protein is CASSLNEIGSYNEQFF.

CDR3 residues: CASSLDTGTDTQYF. The CDR3, as DNA: TGTGCCAGCAGCTTGGATACAGGCACAGATACGCAGTATTTT. The V and J genes are TRBV5-4 and TRBJ2-3; D gene ambiguous. Trimming cost V 0 bases and J 1 base, with 6 bases left between them. CDR3 length: 14 amino acids. Per germline, CDR1 SGHNT and CDR2 YYREEE (reference sequence).

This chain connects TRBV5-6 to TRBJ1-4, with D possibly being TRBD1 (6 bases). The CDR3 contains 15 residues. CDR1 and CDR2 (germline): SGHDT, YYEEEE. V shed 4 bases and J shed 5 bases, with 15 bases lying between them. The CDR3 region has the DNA TGTGCCAGCAGCCGCAGCGGGACACGGAATGAAAAACTGTTTTTT. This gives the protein CASSRSGTRNEKLFF. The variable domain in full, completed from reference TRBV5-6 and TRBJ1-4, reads DAGVTQSPTHLIKTRGQQVTLRCSPKSGHDTVSWYQQALGQGPQFIFQYYEEEERQRGNFPDRFSGHQFPNYSSELNVNALLLGDSALYLCASSRSGTRNEKLFFGSGTQLSVL.

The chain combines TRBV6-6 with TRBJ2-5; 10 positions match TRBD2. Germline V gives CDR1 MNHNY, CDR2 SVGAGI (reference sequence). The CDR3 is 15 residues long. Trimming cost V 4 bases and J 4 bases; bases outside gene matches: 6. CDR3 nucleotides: TGTGCCAGCAGTTCTCAGCGGGAGGGAAGAGAGACCCAGTACTTC. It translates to CASSSQREGRETQYF.

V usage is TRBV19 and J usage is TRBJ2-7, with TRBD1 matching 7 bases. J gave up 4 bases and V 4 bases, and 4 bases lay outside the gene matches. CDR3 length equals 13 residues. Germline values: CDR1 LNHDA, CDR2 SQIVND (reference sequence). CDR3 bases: TGTGCCAGTAGTACTTACAGGGGTTACGAGCAGTACTTC. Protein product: CASSTYRGYEQYF. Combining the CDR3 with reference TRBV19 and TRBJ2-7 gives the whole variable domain DGGITQSPKYLFRKEGQNVTLSCEQNLNHDAMYWYRQDPGQGLRLIYYSQIVNDFQKGDIAEGYSVSREKKESFPLTVTSAQKNPTAFYLCASSTYRGYEQYFGPGTRLTVT.

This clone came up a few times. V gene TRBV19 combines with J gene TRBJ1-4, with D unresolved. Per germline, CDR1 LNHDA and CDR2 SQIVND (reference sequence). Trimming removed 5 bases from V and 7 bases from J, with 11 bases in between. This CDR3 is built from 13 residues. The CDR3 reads CASSPRAREKLFF. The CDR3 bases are TGTGCCAGTAGTCCGAGGGCGCGTGAAAAACTGTTTTTT.

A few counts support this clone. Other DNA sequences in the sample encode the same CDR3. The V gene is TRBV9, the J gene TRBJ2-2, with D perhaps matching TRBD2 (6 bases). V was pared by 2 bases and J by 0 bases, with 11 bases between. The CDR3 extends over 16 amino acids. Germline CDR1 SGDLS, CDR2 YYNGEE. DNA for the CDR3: TGTGCCAGCAGCGTCCGGTTAGCGGCGAACACCGGGGAGCTGTTTTTT. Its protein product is CASSVRLAANTGELFF.

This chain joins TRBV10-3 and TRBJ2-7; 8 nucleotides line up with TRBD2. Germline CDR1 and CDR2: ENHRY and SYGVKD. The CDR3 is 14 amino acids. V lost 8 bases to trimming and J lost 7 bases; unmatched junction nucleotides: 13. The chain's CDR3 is CAIALTGGDREQYF. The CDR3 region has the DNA TGTGCCATCGCACTTACGGGAGGGGATAGGGAGCAGTACTTC.

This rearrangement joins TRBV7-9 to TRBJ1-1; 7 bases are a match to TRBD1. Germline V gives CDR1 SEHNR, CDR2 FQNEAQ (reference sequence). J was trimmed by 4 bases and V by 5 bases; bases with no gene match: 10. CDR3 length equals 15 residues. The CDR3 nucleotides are TGTGCCAGCAGCCCGAGGTTGGCAGGGGGCACTGAAGCTTTCTTT. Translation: CASSPRLAGGTEAFF.

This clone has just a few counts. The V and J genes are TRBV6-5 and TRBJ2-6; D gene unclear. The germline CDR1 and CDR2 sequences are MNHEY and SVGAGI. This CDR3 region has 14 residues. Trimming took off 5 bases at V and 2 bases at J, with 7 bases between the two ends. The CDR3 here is CASSPTAGANVLTF. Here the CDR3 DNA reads TGTGCCAGCAGTCCCACCGCTGGGGCCAACGTCCTGACTTTC.

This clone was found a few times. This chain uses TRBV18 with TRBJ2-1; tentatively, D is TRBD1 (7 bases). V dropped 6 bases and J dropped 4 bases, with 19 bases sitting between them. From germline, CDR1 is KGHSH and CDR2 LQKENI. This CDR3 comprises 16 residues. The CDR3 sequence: CASSPLRDSVYNEQFF. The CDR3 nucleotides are TGTGCCAGCTCGCCCTTGCGGGACAGCGTATACAATGAGCAGTTCTTC.

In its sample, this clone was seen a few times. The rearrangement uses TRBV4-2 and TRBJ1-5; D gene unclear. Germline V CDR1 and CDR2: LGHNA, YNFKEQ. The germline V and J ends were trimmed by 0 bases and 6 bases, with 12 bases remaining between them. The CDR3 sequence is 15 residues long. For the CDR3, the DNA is TGTGCCAGCAGCCAAGATCAGGTCTTGGCTCAGCCCCAGCATTTT. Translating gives CASSQDQVLAQPQHF.